These 21 T cell receptor beta chains came from one sample sequenced in a study of tissue T cells after allogeneic stem cell transplantation (dated by TCRdb to between 2021 and 2024). In the paper's terms, the time point label means: recipient (host-origin) PBMCs collected before allo-HCT. Library prep was done by the immunoSEQ multiplex PCR assay. In TCRdb, the immuneACCESS table is reduced to in-frame sequences with V and J assigned. These tables do not hold every clone; where another copy was compared, an unresolved V gene accounts for under half, and the others remain unexplained. The sample has 35,000 to 50,000 clones on record, roughly 92% of them singletons. The ten largest clonotypes hold roughly 3.8% of the sample. Sample: blood, taken before transplantation. The receptors were gathered from a woman aged 40-75 years who later had graft-versus-host disease after an allogeneic stem cell transplant.

V usage is TRBV27 and J usage is TRBJ2-3; 11 bases agree with TRBD2. The CDR3 totals 16 residues. Germline-derived CDR1 and CDR2 are MNHEY and SMNVEV (reference sequence). With 7 bases clipped from V and 3 bases from J, the junction kept 9 bases outside the gene matches. CDR3 in amino acids: CASTRTTSGITDTQYF. The DNA of the CDR3 is TGTGCCAGCACAAGGACGACTAGCGGGATAACAGATACGCAGTATTTT.

This CDR3 reads CASSPSLGNYGYTF. For the CDR3, the DNA is TGTGCCAGCAGCCCAAGTCTGGGGAACTATGGCTACACCTTC. V usage is TRBV5-4 and J usage is TRBJ1-2; D gene ambiguous. The CDR3 runs to 14 residues. Between the trimmed V and J ends, which lost 4 bases and 2 bases, there was a span of 12 bases. Per germline, CDR1 SGHNT and CDR2 YYREEE (reference sequence).

V usage is TRBV29-1 and J usage is TRBJ2-1; 12 nucleotides match TRBD2. Germline values: CDR1 SQVTM, CDR2 ANQGSEA. There are 15 residues in the CDR3. The V and J ends lost 2 bases and 7 bases, in that order; junction bases with no gene match: 6. CDR3 sequence reads: CSVETSGRLPNEQFF. The DNA for the CDR3 is TGCAGCGTTGAAACTAGCGGGAGGCTCCCGAATGAGCAGTTCTTC.

This chain links TRBV9 with TRBJ2-3; D gene uncertain. This CDR3 spans 13 amino acids. Germline-derived CDR1 and CDR2 are SGDLS and YYNGEE. With 4 bases removed from V and 6 bases from J, the gap between germline ends came to 12 bases. CDR3 sequence: CASSSQVEDTQYF. CDR3 DNA: TGTGCCAGCAGCAGCCAGGTGGAGGATACGCAGTATTTT.

This chain uses TRBV4-1 with TRBJ2-7, with D perhaps matching TRBD1 (6 bases). Deletions cut 0 bases from V and 3 bases from J, with 21 bases between. The germline CDR1 and CDR2 sequences are MGHRA and YSYEKL. The CDR3 contains 18 residues. The DNA for the CDR3 is TGCGCCAGCAGCCAAGATGCAGGGGACGGATCCTTTTTCTACGAGCAGTACTTC. Translation: CASSQDAGDGSFFYEQYF.

The chain uses TRBV5-6 and TRBJ1-4, with D uncertain. The V and J ends lost 0 bases and 4 bases respectively, with 10 bases between them. This CDR3 comprises 15 residues. Per the germline V gene, CDR1 is SGHDT and CDR2 is YYEEEE. CDR3 DNA: TGTGCCAGCAGCTTGGCCACGGCATTTAATGAAAAACTGTTTTTT. This gives the protein CASSLATAFNEKLFF.

J is TRBJ1-1 and V is TRBV4-1, with D possibly matching TRBD1 (6 bases). The ends were cut back, 4 bases at V and 1 base at J, with 10 bases in the middle. Germline V CDR1 and CDR2: MGHRA, YSYEKL. This CDR3 contains 14 residues. CDR3 sequence (DNA): TGCGCCAGCAGCCGGTTACAGGGGAACACTGAAGCTTTCTTT. Residues: CASSRLQGNTEAFF.

The chain links TRBV9 to TRBJ2-2; 9 nucleotides agree with TRBD2. CDR1 SGDLS and CDR2 YYNGEE come from the germline V gene. The CDR3 is 17 amino acids. V lost 0 bases, J lost 2 bases, and 5 bases stayed unmatched. CDR3 loop: CASSVVPSGENTGELFF. The CDR3 DNA sequence: TGTGCCAGCAGCGTAGTGCCTAGCGGGGAAAACACCGGGGAGCTGTTTTTT.

The chain couples TRBV5-4 to TRBJ2-1; D is tentatively TRBD1 or TRBD2 (5 bases each). Germline V lookup: CDR1 SGHNT, CDR2 YYREEE (reference sequence). There are 14 residues in the CDR3. Trimming shortened V by 4 bases and J by 6 bases, and 14 bases separated the two germline ends. CDR3 sequence: CASSLGTDSNEQFF. In DNA, the CDR3 is TGTGCCAGCAGCCTCGGGACCGACAGCAATGAGCAGTTCTTC. The entire variable domain, with the rest obtained from reference TRBV5-4 and TRBJ2-1, is as follows: ETGVTQSPTHLIKTRGQQVTLRCSSQSGHNTVSWYQQALGQGPQFIFQYYREEENGRGNFPPRFSGLQFPNYSSELNVNALELDDSALYLCASSLGTDSNEQFFGPGTRLTVL.

The CDR3 DNA reads as TGTGCCAGCACCTACCGGGCAGGGCAGGGGAACTATGGCTACACCTTC. This translates into CASTYRAGQGNYGYTF. The chain uses TRBV7-2 and TRBJ1-2; D might be TRBD1 (6 bases). Germline-derived CDR1 and CDR2 are SGHTA and FQGNSA. The CDR3 totals 16 residues. Trimming stripped 7 bases from V and 2 bases from J, with 20 bases between.

Only one count was recorded for this clone. V usage is TRBV6-5 and J usage is TRBJ1-5; D might be TRBD1 (6 bases). Germline assignment: CDR1 MNHEY and CDR2 SVGAGI. With 2 bases removed from V and 7 bases from J, the gap between germline ends came to 12 bases. The CDR3 spans 14 residues. In DNA, the CDR3 is TGTGCCAGCAGTTACAAAATGGGGGGCCAGCCCCAGCATTTT. Amino acid sequence: CASSYKMGGQPQHF.

The chain links TRBV23-1 to TRBJ2-7; weak D call: TRBD1 (5 bases). TRBV23-1 counts as an open reading frame of uncertain function. Trimming removed 2 bases at V and 4 bases at J, with 9 bases between. The CDR3 runs to 13 residues. CDR3 loop: CASSQLGAYEQYF. For the CDR3, the DNA is TGCGCCAGCAGTCAACTTGGGGCGTACGAGCAGTACTTC.

The V and J genes are TRBV18 and TRBJ2-7; 7 bases agree with TRBD1. V dropped 5 bases and J dropped 3; count of bases not matched to a gene: 10. The CDR3 is 15 residues long. Germline V gene data show CDR1 as KGHSH and CDR2 as LQKENI. This CDR3 reads CASSSTGDAYYEQYF. The DNA of the CDR3 is TGTGCCAGCTCATCTACAGGGGACGCCTACTACGAGCAGTACTTC.

The chain couples TRBV7-9 to TRBJ1-1; D is unclear. V lost 3 bases, J lost 6 bases, and 11 bases lay in between. The V gene's germline CDR1 is SEHNR and CDR2 FQNEAQ (reference sequence). The CDR3 extends over 13 amino acids. CDR3 sequence: CASSFGGRSEAFF. In DNA, the CDR3 is TGTGCCAGCAGCTTCGGAGGACGTTCTGAAGCTTTCTTT.

The chain employs TRBV2 and TRBJ2-1; either TRBD1 or TRBD2 may supply D (5 bases each). Germline V gene lookup returns CDR1 SNHLY and CDR2 FYNNEI. The V end lost 4 bases, the J end lost 4 bases, and 11 bases lay between the germline ends. The CDR3 has 14 amino acids. This CDR3 reads CASSGGLGYNEQFF. The CDR3 DNA reads as TGTGCCAGCAGTGGGGGGTTAGGGTACAATGAGCAGTTCTTC.

The chain carries TRBV5-1 and TRBJ1-1; no reliable D call. CDR3 length equals 14 residues. V was cut by 2 bases and J by 0 bases, with 8 bases left in between. Germline assignment: CDR1 SGHRS and CDR2 YFSETQ. Here the CDR3 reads CASSFGPVNTEAFF. The CDR3 nucleotides are TGCGCCAGCAGCTTTGGGCCCGTGAACACTGAAGCTTTCTTT.

The chain joins TRBV2 to TRBJ2-5; D gene unclear. CDR1 and CDR2 (germline): SNHLY, FYNNEI. Trimming left V 5 bases short and J 0 bases short, with 1 base between. This CDR3 is 11 amino acids long. In DNA, the CDR3 is TGTGCCAGCAGTTACCAAGAGACCCAGTACTTC. Its protein is CASSYQETQYF.

The count of this clone is one. This sequence joins TRBV5-6 and TRBJ2-7; no firm D call. CDR1 is SGHDT and CDR2 is YYEEEE in the germline V gene. The CDR3 sequence is 15 residues long. Between the trimmed V and J ends, which lost 0 bases and 0 bases, there was a span of 10 bases. For the CDR3, the DNA is TGTGCCAGCAGCTTGGGCTGGCCCTACTCCTACGAGCAGTACTTC. Amino acids: CASSLGWPYSYEQYF. Full variable domain (remainder filled in from reference TRBV5-6 and TRBJ2-7): DAGVTQSPTHLIKTRGQQVTLRCSPKSGHDTVSWYQQALGQGPQFIFQYYEEEERQRGNFPDRFSGHQFPNYSSELNVNALLLGDSALYLCASSLGWPYSYEQYFGPGTRLTVT.

The chain carries TRBV6-5 and TRBJ1-2, with a possible D match to TRBD1 (6 bases). Per the germline V gene, CDR1 is MNHEY and CDR2 is SVGAGI. This CDR3 is built from 13 residues. V lost 5 bases and J 2 bases, leaving 9 bases between the germline ends. Here the CDR3 reads CASSRGSNYGYTF. In DNA, the CDR3 is TGTGCCAGCAGTAGGGGGTCCAACTATGGCTACACCTTC.

This chain links TRBV24-1 with TRBJ2-5; TRBD1 matches 9 bases. Looked up from germline, CDR1 is KGHDR and CDR2 is SFDVKD. CDR3 length equals 16 residues. Trimming removed 3 bases from V and 5 bases from J; junction bases left unmatched: 9. CDR3 sequence reads: CATSDNRDRVRETQYF. DNA for the CDR3: TGTGCCACCAGTGATAATCGGGACAGGGTAAGGGAGACCCAGTACTTC.

This clone occurred once. The J gene is TRBJ2-1, the V gene TRBV24-1; a possible D gene is TRBD1 (6 bases). The CDR3 contains 14 residues. Trimming stripped 4 bases from V and 5 bases from J, with 11 bases between. Germline V gene lookup returns CDR1 KGHDR and CDR2 SFDVKD. CDR3 sequence: CATSEPGQHNEQFF. CDR3 DNA sequence: TGTGCCACCAGTGAGCCCGGACAGCACAATGAGCAGTTCTTC.